The 2 T cell receptor beta chains reported below all come from one sample, sequenced in a study of blood T cell repertoires in COVID-19. Profiling relied on immunoSEQ multiplex PCR, and the TCRdb table lists in-frame clones only, not all of them. This sample has about 110,000 clones, with approximately 86% found just once. Sequencing input: peripheral blood. These receptors were taken from a middle-aged man with acute or convalescent COVID-19.

J is TRBJ2-5 and V is TRBV30; 10 positions match TRBD1. The CDR3 has 15 residues. With 0 bases clipped from V and 5 bases from J, the junction kept 6 bases outside the gene matches. CDR1 is GTSNPN, CDR2 SVGIG, per germline (reference sequence). DNA for the CDR3: TGTGCCTGGAGTGTACCGACAGGGGGCGGTGAGACCCAGTACTTC. It translates to CAWSVPTGGGETQYF. Full variable domain (outside the CDR3, taken from reference TRBV30 and TRBJ2-5): SQTIHQWPATLVQPVGSPLSLECTVEGTSNPNLYWYRQAAGRGLQLLFYSVGIGQISSEVPQNLSASRPQDRQFILSSKKLLLSDSGFYLCAWSVPTGGGETQYFGPGTRLLVL.

J is TRBJ2-2 and V is TRBV4-2; 10 bases match TRBD2. Germline-derived CDR1 and CDR2 are LGHNA and YNFKEQ. The CDR3 runs to 16 residues. J lost 3 bases, V lost 3 bases, and 4 bases had no gene match. The CDR3 protein is CASSHSGGAYTGELFF. The CDR3 bases are TGTGCCAGCAGCCACAGCGGGGGGGCTTACACCGGGGAGCTGTTTTTT.